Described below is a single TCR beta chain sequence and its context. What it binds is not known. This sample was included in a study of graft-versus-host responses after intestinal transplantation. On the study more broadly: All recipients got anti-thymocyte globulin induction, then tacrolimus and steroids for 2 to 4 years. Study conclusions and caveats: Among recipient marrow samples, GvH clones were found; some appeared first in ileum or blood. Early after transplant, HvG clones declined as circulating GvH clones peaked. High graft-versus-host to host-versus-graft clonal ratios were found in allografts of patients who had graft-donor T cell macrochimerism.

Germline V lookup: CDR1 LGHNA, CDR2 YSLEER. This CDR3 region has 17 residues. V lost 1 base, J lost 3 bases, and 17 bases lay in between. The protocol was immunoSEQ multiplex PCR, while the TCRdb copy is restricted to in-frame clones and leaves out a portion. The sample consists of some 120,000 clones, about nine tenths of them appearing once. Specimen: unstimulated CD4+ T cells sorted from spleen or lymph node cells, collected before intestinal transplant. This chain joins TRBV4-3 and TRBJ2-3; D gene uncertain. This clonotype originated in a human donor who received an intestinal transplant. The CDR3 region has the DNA TGCGCCAGCAGCCAAGCTCCCTACAGATTAAGTACAGATACGCAGTATTTT. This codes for CASSQAPYRLSTDTQYF.